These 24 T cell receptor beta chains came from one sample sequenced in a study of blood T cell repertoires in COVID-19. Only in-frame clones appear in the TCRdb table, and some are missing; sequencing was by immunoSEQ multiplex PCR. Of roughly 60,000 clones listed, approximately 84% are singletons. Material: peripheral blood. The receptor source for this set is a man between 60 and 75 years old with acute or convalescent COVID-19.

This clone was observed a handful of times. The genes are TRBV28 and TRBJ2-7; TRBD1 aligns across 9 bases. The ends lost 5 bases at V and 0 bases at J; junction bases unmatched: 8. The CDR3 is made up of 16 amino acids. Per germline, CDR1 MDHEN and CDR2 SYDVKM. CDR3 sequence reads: CASSPRGQGSSYEQYF. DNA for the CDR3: TGTGCCAGCAGTCCCCGGGGACAGGGCAGCTCCTACGAGCAGTACTTC. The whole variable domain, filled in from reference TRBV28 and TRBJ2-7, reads DVKVTQSSRYLVKRTGEKVFLECVQDMDHENMFWYRQDPGLGLRLIYFSYDVKMKEKGDIPEGYSVSREKKERFSLILESASTNQTSMYLCASSPRGQGSSYEQYFGPGTRLTVT.

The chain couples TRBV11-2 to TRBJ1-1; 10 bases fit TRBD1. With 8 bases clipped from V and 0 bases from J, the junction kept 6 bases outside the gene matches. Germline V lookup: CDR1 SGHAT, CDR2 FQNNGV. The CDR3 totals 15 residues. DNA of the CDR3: TGTGCCAGCCTATGGGACAGGGGAATGAACACTGAAGCTTTCTTT. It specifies CASLWDRGMNTEAFF.

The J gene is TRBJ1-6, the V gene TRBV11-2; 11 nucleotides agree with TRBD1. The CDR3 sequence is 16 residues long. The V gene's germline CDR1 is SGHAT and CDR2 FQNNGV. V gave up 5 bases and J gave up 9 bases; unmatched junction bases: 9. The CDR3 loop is CASSLPGQGGGSPLHF. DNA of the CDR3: TGTGCCAGCAGCCTTCCGGGACAGGGGGGGGGTTCACCCCTCCACTTT.

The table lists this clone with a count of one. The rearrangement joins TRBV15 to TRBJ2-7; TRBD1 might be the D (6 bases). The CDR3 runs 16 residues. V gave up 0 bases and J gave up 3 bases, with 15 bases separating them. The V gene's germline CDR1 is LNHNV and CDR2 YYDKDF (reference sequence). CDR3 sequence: CATSRETGLEVYEQYF. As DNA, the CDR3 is TGTGCCACCAGCAGAGAAACAGGGCTGGAGGTCTACGAGCAGTACTTC.

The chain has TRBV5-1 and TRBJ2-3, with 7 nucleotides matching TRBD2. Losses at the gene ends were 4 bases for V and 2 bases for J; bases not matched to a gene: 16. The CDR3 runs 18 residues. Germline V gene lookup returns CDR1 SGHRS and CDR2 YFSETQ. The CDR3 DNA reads TGCGCCAGCAGCCCTCCCTCCGGGACTACGGGGCTCACAGATACGCAGTATTTT. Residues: CASSPPSGTTGLTDTQYF.

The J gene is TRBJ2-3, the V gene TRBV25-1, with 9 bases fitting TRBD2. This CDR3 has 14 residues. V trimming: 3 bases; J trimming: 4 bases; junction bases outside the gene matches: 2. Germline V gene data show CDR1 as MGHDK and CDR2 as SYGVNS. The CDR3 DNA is TGTGCCAGCAGTGAGGCGGGGGGGCCAGATACGCAGTATTTT. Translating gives CASSEAGGPDTQYF.

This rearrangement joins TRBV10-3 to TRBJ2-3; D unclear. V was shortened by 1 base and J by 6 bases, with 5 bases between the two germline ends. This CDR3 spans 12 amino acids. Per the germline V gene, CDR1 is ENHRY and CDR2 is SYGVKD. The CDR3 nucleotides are TGTGCCATCAGTGAGTTCGAGGATACGCAGTATTTT. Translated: CAISEFEDTQYF.

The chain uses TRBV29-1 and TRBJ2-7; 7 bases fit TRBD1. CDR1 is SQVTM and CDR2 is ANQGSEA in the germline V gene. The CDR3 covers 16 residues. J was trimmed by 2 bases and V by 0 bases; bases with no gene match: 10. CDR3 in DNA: TGCAGCGTTGAAGATCGAGCCGGGACAGCCCCCTACGAGCAGTACTTC. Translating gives CSVEDRAGTAPYEQYF.

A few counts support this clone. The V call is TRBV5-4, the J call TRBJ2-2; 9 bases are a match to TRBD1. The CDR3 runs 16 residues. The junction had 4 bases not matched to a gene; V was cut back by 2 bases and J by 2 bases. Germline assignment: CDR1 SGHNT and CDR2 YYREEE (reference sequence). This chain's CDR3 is CASSFWTGVNTGELFF. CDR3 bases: TGTGCCAGCAGCTTTTGGACAGGGGTTAACACCGGGGAGCTGTTTTTT.

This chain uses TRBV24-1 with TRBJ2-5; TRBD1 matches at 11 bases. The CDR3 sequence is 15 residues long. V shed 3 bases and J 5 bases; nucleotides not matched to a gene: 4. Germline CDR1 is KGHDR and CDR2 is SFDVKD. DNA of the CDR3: TGTGCCACCAGTGATCGGACAGGGGGCATGGAGACCCAGTACTTC. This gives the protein CATSDRTGGMETQYF.

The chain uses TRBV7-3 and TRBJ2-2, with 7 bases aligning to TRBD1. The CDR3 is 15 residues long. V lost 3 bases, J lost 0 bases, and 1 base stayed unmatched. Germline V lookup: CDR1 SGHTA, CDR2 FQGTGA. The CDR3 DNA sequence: TGTGCCAGCAGCTTTGGGACAGCGAACACCGGGGAGCTGTTTTTT. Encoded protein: CASSFGTANTGELFF.

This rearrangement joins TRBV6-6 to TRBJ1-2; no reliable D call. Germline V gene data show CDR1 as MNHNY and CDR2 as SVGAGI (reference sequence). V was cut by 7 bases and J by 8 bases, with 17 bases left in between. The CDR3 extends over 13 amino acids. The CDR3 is CASTLTDTRGYTF. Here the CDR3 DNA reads TGTGCCAGCACCCTTACAGATACCAGGGGCTACACCTTC.

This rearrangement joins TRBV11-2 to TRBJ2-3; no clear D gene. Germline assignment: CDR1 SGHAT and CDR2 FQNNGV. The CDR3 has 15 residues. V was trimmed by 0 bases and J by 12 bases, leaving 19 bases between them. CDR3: CASSLDLARFIPQYF. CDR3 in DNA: TGTGCCAGCAGCTTAGATCTGGCCCGTTTTATACCTCAGTATTTT.

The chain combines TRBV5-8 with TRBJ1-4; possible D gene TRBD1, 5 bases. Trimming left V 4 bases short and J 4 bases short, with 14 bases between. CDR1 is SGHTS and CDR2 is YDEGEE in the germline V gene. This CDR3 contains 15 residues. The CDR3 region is CASSGQGLSNEKLFF. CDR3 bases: TGTGCCAGCAGCGGTCAGGGCCTTAGTAATGAAAAACTGTTTTTT.

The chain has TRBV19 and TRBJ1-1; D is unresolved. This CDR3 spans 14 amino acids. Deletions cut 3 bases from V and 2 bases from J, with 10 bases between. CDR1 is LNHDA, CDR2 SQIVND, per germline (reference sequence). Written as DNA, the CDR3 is TGTGCCAGTAGTATTTCAGGTTTTAACACTGAAGCTTTCTTT. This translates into CASSISGFNTEAFF.

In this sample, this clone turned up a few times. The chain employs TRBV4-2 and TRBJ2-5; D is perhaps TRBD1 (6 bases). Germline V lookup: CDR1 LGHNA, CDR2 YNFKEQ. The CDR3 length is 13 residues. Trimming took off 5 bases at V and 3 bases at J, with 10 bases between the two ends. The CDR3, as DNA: TGTGCCAGCAGCGGGACAACTAAAGAGACCCAGTACTTC. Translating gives CASSGTTKETQYF.

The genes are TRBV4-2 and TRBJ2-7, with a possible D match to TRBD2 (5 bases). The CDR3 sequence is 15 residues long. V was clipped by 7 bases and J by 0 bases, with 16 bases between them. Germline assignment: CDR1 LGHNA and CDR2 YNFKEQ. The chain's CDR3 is CASTFTGRGSYEQYF. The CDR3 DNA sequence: TGTGCCAGCACCTTTACTGGACGGGGCTCCTACGAGCAGTACTTC.

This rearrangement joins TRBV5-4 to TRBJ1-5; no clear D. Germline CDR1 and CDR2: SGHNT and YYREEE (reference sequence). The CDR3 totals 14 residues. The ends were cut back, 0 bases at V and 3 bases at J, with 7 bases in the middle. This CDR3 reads CASSLGGTNQPQHF. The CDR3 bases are TGTGCCAGCAGCTTGGGAGGCACCAATCAGCCCCAGCATTTT.

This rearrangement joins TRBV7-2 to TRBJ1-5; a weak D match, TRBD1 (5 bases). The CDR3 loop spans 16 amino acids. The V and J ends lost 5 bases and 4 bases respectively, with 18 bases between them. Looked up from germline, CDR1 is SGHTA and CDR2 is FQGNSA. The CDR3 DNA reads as TGTGCCAGCAGCAAGGGGCCTGAATTCGCAAATCAGCCCCAGCATTTT. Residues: CASSKGPEFANQPQHF. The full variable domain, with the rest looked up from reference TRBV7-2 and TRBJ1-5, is GAGVSQSPSNKVTEKGKDVELRCDPISGHTALYWYRQSLGQGLEFLIYFQGNSAPDKSGLPSDRFSAERTGGSVSTLTIQRTQQEDSAVYLCASSKGPEFANQPQHFGDGTRLSIL.

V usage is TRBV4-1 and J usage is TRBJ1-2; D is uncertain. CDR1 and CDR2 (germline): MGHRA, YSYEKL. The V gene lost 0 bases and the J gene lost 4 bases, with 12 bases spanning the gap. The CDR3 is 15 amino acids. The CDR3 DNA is TGCGCCAGCAGCCAAGATAGTAGCGGAGCCTATGGCTACACCTTC. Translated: CASSQDSSGAYGYTF.

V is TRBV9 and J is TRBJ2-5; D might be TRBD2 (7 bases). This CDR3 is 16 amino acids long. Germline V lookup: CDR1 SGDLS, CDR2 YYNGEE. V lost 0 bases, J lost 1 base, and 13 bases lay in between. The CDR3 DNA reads TGTGCCAGCAGCGTAGATGCGGGGGCGCTCCAAGAGACCCAGTACTTC. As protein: CASSVDAGALQETQYF.

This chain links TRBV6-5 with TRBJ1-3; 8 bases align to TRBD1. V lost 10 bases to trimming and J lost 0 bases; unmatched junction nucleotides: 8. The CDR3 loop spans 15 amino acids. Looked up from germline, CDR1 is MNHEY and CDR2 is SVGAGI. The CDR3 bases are TGTGCCATACAGGGGGGGACGGACTCTGGAAACACCATATATTTT. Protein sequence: CAIQGGTDSGNTIYF.

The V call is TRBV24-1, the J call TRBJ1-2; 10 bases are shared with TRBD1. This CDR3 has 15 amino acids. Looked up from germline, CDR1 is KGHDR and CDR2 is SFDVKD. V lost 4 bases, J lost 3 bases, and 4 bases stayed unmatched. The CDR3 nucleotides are TGTGCCACCAGTGACCGGACAGGGGGGGACTATGGCTACACCTTC. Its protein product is CATSDRTGGDYGYTF.

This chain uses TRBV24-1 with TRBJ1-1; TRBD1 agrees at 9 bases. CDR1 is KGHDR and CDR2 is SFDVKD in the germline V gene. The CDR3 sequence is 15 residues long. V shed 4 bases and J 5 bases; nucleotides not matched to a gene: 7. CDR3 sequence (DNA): TGTGCCACCAGTGAACCGGGACAGGGCCCAACTGAAGCTTTCTTT. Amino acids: CATSEPGQGPTEAFF.